What follows is one T cell receptor beta chain and its context. This record comes from a study of blood T cell repertoires in COVID-19. Methods used by the authors: Counts of nucleated cells, estimated from reference gene primer amplification, were obtained. Sequenced by immunoSEQ multiplex PCR; TCRdb stores in-frame clones only, minus some. That table is the source of V, J and clone size, and D and trimming were worked out from the DNA. The top ten clones hold approximately 8% of a sample with around 500,000 clones, 88% of them seen once. Participants were aged 18 to 89 years from approximately 23 US areas. Assignments of participants to cohorts depended upon their own reported clinical history. Among Cohort 3 donors, those recovered had two negative PCRs, clearance, or symptom resolution. The receptor comes from a woman aged 55-69 years who had recovered from COVID-19. The sequenced material came from PBMCs or T cells enriched from blood (not recorded which).

In nucleotides, the CDR3 is TGTGCCACCGCATCTCCGGGGGGGTATGAGCAGTTCTTC. This codes for CATASPGGYEQFF. V gene TRBV12-3 or TRBV12-4 combines with J gene TRBJ2-1, with 8 bases aligning to TRBD2. CDR3 size: 13 residues. With V trimmed by 10 bases and J by 8 bases, 10 bases remained unmatched.